This T cell receptor beta chain stems from a study of T-cell reconstitution after alpha-beta-depleted transplantation in children. V shed 5 bases and J 9 bases; nucleotides not matched to a gene: 10. CDR1 and CDR2 (germline): SGHDN, FVKESK. The CDR3 length is 15 residues. As it was prepared, the TCRbeta library received unique molecular identifiers. TCRdb analysed the PCR reads with MiXCR anew, one entry per CDR3 protein. The table has some 530,000 distinct CDR3 sequences, around 12% seen once. Specimen: PBMCs from the stem cell graft donor, collected from the stem cell graft. The V call is TRBV14, the J call TRBJ2-1; 10 nucleotides line up with TRBD2. The origin of this receptor is a human donor who donated a stem cell graft to a child with combined immunodeficiency. The CDR3 coding sequence is TGTGCCAGCAGCGCTTCTAGCGGGGGCTGGATTGAGCAGTTCTTC. Translation gives CASSASSGGWIEQFF.